This TCR beta chain was retrieved from a study of early T cells in non-severe SARS-CoV-2 infection. The overall study: Bulk RNA taken from unsorted whole blood was sequenced, leaving chains unpaired.

Individual cDNA molecules each received unique molecular identifiers attached to them. TCRdb re-derived calls from the 5' RACE reads in MiXCR, one entry per CDR3 protein. Among approximately 20,000 distinct CDR3 sequences listed, around 4.8% were seen once. This clonotype is categorized as medium-sized. The CDR3 sequence is 16 residues long. Germline V gives CDR1 SEHNR, CDR2 FQNEAQ (reference sequence). V dropped 5 bases and J dropped 0 bases, with 14 bases sitting between them. The sequencing sample was made of whole blood. The TCR originated in an adult who was a healthcare worker with PCR-confirmed SARS-CoV-2 infection or an uninfected control (not recorded which). This chain connects TRBV7-9 to TRBJ1-5; D is uncertain. Here the CDR3 reads CASSTSASDSNQPQHF. The CDR3 DNA is TGTGCCAGCAGCACCTCCGCTAGCGATAGCAATCAGCCCCAGCATTTT.